This TCR beta chain was documented in a study of T-cell memory formation after mild COVID-19. Study-level results: Largely, contracting CD4+ clones fell within CM and EM, and contracting CD8+ clones within EMRA. Nothing showed for sure that second-wave clones peaking on day 37 were SARS-CoV-2 specific.

This clonotype was counted a few times. The antigen remains undetermined. 5'RACE with constant-segment primers built TCRalpha and TCRbeta cDNA libraries with UMIs. TCRdb fed the 5' RACE reads into MiXCR, producing one record per CDR3 protein. The repertoire consists of some 490,000 distinct CDR3 sequences, with around a sixth occurring once and the leading ten covering around 12%. The sample comprised PBMCs or a T cell subset sorted from them (not recorded which). This clonotype was sampled from an adult woman who had mild COVID-19 (a few samples of this study predate the infection). Cell type and time point are not known.

CDR3 in DNA: TGTGCCAGCAGTGAAATTTCGGACGAGCAGTACTTC. Protein: CASSEISDEQYF. The chain links TRBV2 to TRBJ2-7; D is unresolved. Germline V gene lookup returns CDR1 SNHLY and CDR2 FYNNEI. The germline V and J ends were trimmed by 2 bases and 5 bases, with 7 bases remaining between them. This CDR3 is built from 12 residues.